The rows below give T cell receptor beta chains drawn from one sample of a study of blood T cell repertoires in COVID-19. Measured with immunoSEQ multiplex PCR; TCRdb has only the in-frame clones, and not every one. The sample consists of nearly 55,000 clones, roughly 79% of them appearing once. Sequenced sample: peripheral blood. Source of these receptors: a human donor with active or convalescent COVID-19. The donor label of this sample is uncertain. The CDR3 runs from the conserved cysteine through the conserved F or W. The order of the fields is V gene, D gene, clone size, J gene, CDR3 length, CDR3 DNA, CDR3 protein. D genes are given only for firm matches. Size is omitted from some rows. Given values are once, few, many or a class for expanded clones.

TRBV28,-,-,TRBJ2-7,15,TGTGCCAGCAGTTCACCTACCCGCCAGGGTGGTGAGCAGTACTTC,CASSSPTRQGGEQYF
TRBV5-1,-,-,TRBJ1-6,15,TGCGCCAGCAGCTTGGATGGGGGGGGATTTTCACCCCTCCACTTT,CASSLDGGGFSPLHF
TRBV5-1,-,-,TRBJ2-7,13,TGCGCCAGCAGCTCGGAGTCTACCTACGAGCAGTACTTC,CASSSESTYEQYF
TRBV6-6,-,-,TRBJ2-7,13,TGTGCCAGCAGTTCCATGGACAAATACGAGCAGTACTTC,CASSSMDKYEQYF
TRBV9,TRBD2,-,TRBJ2-1,16,TGTGCCAGCAGCGTAGCTCTTTTCGGGAGGGGGAATGAGCAGTTCTTC,CASSVALFGRGNEQFF
TRBV2,TRBD1,many,TRBJ2-3,12,TGTGCCAGCTCTCAGGGGGCAGATACGCAGTATTTT,CASSQGADTQYF
TRBV4-3,-,few,TRBJ1-2,16,TGCGCCAGCAGCCAAACCGGTAGTCTGGGGGCCTATGGCTACACCTTC,CASSQTGSLGAYGYTF
TRBV3-1/TRBV3-2,TRBD2,-,TRBJ2-1,20,TGTGCCAGCAGCCAAGCTGTACTAGCGGAGACCCTCTACTCCTACAATGAGCAGTTCTTC,CASSQAVLAETLYSYNEQFF
TRBV2,TRBD2,-,TRBJ2-5,17,TGTGCCAGCAGTGAGCAAGGACTAGCGGGTTCGATAGAGACCCAGTACTTC,CASSEQGLAGSIETQYF
TRBV19,TRBD1,-,TRBJ2-1,15,TGTGCCAGTAGGAGACAGGGTCCCCTAGGAGGTGAGCAGTTCTTC,CASRRQGPLGGEQFF
TRBV5-1,-,-,TRBJ1-2,15,TGCGCCAGCAGCTTGACCCCAGGGACATCCTATGGCTACACCTTC,CASSLTPGTSYGYTF
TRBV9,-,-,TRBJ1-5,15,TGTGCCAGCAGCGTAGCGGGGGATAGCAATCAGCCCCAGCATTTT,CASSVAGDSNQPQHF
TRBV20-1,-,once,TRBJ2-1,11,TGCAGTGCTAGATTAGTCAATGAGCAGTTCTTC,CSARLVNEQFF
TRBV5-1,TRBD2,-,TRBJ2-2,19,TGCGCCAGCAGCGGAAAGGGGTTGGGACTACGCGATGGGACCGGGGAGCTGTTTTTT,CASSGKGLGLRDGTGELFF
TRBV30,-,few,TRBJ2-7,14,TGTGCCTGGACCTCCGGGACAACTTCCCACGAGCAGTACTTC,CAWTSGTTSHEQYF
TRBV21-1,-,-,TRBJ1-5,16,TGTGCCAGCAGCAAAGTGGTGGAGGGGCCGAATCAGCCCCAGCATTTT,CASSKVVEGPNQPQHF
TRBV3-1/TRBV3-2,TRBD1,-,TRBJ1-4,19,TGTGCCAGCAGCCGCAACCCGGGACAGGGGGTAGGGACTAATGAAAAACTGTTTTTT,CASSRNPGQGVGTNEKLFF